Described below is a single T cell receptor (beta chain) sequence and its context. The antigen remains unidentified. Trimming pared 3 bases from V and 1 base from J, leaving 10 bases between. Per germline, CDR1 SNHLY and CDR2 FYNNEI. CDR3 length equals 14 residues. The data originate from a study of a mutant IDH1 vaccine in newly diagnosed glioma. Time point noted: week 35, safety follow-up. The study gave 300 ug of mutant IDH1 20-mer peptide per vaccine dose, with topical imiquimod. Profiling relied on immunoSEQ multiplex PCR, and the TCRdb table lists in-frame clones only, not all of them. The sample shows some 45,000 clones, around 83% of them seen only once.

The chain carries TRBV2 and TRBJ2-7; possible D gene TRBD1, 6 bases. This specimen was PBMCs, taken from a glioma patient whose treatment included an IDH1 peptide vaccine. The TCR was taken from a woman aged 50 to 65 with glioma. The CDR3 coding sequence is TGTGCCAGCAGTGACTTGGACAGATCCTACGAGCAGTACTTC. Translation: CASSDLDRSYEQYF.